This T cell receptor (beta chain) was documented in a study of tumor-infiltrating lymphocytes in localized non-small cell lung cancer (dated by TCRdb to the early 2020s). Turning to the overall study: Patients whose samples were collected after neoadjuvant chemotherapy, as well as both smokers and never-smokers and several histologies, were included in the cohort. In total, the ICON cohort was made up of approximately 150 surgical patients who had localized non-small cell lung cancer and whose tumors were resected. The same patients underwent several integrated assays, with TCR sequencing performed together with flow cytometry, multiplex immunofluorescence, RNA-seq, exome sequencing and proteomics. For roughly 55 patients, immunoSEQ T-cell fraction was compared between paired tumor and uninvolved lung. Each patient provided resected tumor tissue plus uninvolved lung tissue from the same patient, with the uninvolved lung tissue described as non-adjacent to the tumor.

This clone was seen a few times. What antigen it recognizes has not been identified. Base qualities are not at hand, and no much larger clone is one base apart. Including cysteine and phenylalanine, the CDR3 has 17 amino acids. Only CDR3 DNA remains: 51 bases, in frame from the first base. CDR1 and CDR2 are read off the germline V gene as SGHRS and YFSETQ. Relative to germline, V is missing 0 bases and J is missing 2 bases, with 8 bases of the junction outside any gene match. Patient enrollment in ICON started in 2016, and the final patient was enrolled in the second half of 2018. In a subcohort of 70 to 95 patients, fresh tumor and matched uninvolved tissue were collected for in-depth immune analyses, with TCR sequencing among those analyses. DNA for TCR sequencing was isolated from bulk tissue, and no cell sorting was done. The T-cell fraction in tumor and uninvolved lung tissue was provided by TCR sequencing with the immunoSEQ assay. Processing in the source paper ran as follows. For survival analysis, patients were split into high (upper tertile) and low (lower two tertiles) T-cell fraction groups and compared by log-rank test. A signed-rank test was used to test differences in T-cell fraction between paired tumor and uninvolved lung samples. TCRdb re-hosts the immuneACCESS table, in-frame sequences only. Its copies lack some clones; in the studies checked, an unresolved V gene accounts for under half of them, and the cause for the rest is not known. The DNA gave D and trimming, while V, J and clone size come from that table. Within this sample are about 12,000 clones, with 84% of them counted one time only. The top ten clonotypes cover roughly 8% of the sample.

General conclusions and limits of the study: The TCR-derived T-cell fraction showed no difference between the flow cytometry-defined immunotypes IM1 (good prognosis) and IM2 (poor prognosis). Assay coverage varied across patients depending on available tissue quantity, so only a subset of the cohort had TCR sequencing. Because different assays used different pieces of the same tissue, technical variation could not be distinguished from intratumor heterogeneity. Recurrence-free survival showed no association with tumor T-cell fraction from TCR sequencing (p = 0.61). Consistent with immunofluorescence CD3 counts, TCRbeta sequencing supported greater T cell infiltration in tumors than in uninvolved lung tissue.

Sequencing used lung tumor tissue. The chain links TRBV5-1 with TRBJ1-5; TRBD1 fits 7 bases in the junction. The source of this sequence is a human donor with non-small cell lung cancer. The nucleotides are TGCGCCAGCAGCTTGGATGGGGCAGACAGGGGCAATCAGCCCCAGCATTTT. Its product reads: CASSLDGADRGNQPQHF. Here the CDR3 is joined to the reference TRBV5-1 and TRBJ1-5 genes, and the full variable domain is: KAGVTQTPRYLIKTRGQQVTLSCSPISGHRSVSWYQQTPGQGLQFLFEYFSETQRNKGNFPGRFSGRQFSNSRSEMNVSTLELGDSALYLCASSLDGADRGNQPQHFGDGTRLSIL.